The rows below give T cell receptor beta chains drawn from one sample of a study of blood T cell repertoires in COVID-19. Assay: immunoSEQ multiplex PCR; the TCRdb copy retains only in-frame clones and omits some. The table records 250,000 to 300,000 clones, around four fifths of them present only once. Sequencing was done on a sample of peripheral blood. Receptors originate from a man aged 55 to 70 who had recovered from COVID-19. The CDR3 runs from the conserved cysteine through the conserved F or W.

V gene | CDR3 protein
TRBV29-1 | CSVEGPSGTSTDTQYF
TRBV28 | CASSLSGTGRDTQYF
TRBV28 | CASGPSQKTQITQYF
TRBV6-2/TRBV6-3 | CASSDPTGLAGGNTIYF
TRBV29-1 | CSVEGAGTNYGYTF
TRBV15 | CATSSTHSNQPQHF
TRBV7-8 | CASSPTGGWGTDTQYF
TRBV9 | CASSVAGTGDYEQYF
TRBV6-2/TRBV6-3 | CASSQLLGQGSNEQFF
TRBV3-1/TRBV3-2 | CASSRREISSYEQYF
TRBV3-1/TRBV3-2 | CASSLITGFTDTQYF
TRBV19 | CASSIRGQNSPLHF
TRBV28 | CASSAGGPSNQPQHF
TRBV18 | CASSPQTGSNQPQHF
TRBV2 | CASRTRGISETQYF
TRBV6-5 | CASSQTSGAYNEQFF
TRBV11-2 | CASSPLAGGFEKLFF
TRBV27 | CASSPRQATNEKLFF
TRBV28 | CASSFGTGPTNEKLFF
TRBV6-5 | CASSPKNSGANVLTF
TRBV10-1 | CASSESPSGGADTQYF
TRBV9 | CASSPRGPGRGGLETQYF
TRBV27 | CASSSPTPTNEQFF
TRBV5-4 | CASSFSGGAGANVLTF
TRBV18 | CASSPPGLAGGPGTGELFF
TRBV7-8 | CASSPGQGVWNEQFF
TRBV7-9 | CASSFSQGPQPQHF
TRBV3-1/TRBV3-2 | CASTRTGALTEAFF
TRBV12-3/TRBV12-4 | CASSSQNSPLHF
TRBV7-3 | CASSLTGGQAGKTQYF
TRBV6-7 | CASIPGGTGGDTQYF
TRBV6-6 | CASHFGGWADTQYF
TRBV7-2 | CASSQGVLDGNTIYF
TRBV30 | CAWSVTGTGSGNTIYF
TRBV6-5 | CASETSGGRYEQFF
TRBV9 | CASSWAGGPLDTQYF
TRBV5-1 | CASKMGAGANVLTF
TRBV29-1 | CSVSYLGSLTNEKLFF
TRBV5-8 | CASSSPGGGSYGYTF
TRBV5-6 | CASSSSGPVAKNIQYF
TRBV30 | CAWTSTRTASDTQYF
TRBV14 | CASSLGQNTGELFF
TRBV9 | CASSPRAVAGNTIYF
TRBV19 | CASSHKGQTNYGYTF
TRBV6-6 | CASNTGVSYEQYF
TRBV7-2 | CASSQTGQANVLTF
TRBV2 | CASMGRGRTEAFF
TRBV7-2 | CASSPPPQGNTQYF
TRBV19 | CASSSRVKDEQYF
TRBV18 | CASSLQCCQETQYF